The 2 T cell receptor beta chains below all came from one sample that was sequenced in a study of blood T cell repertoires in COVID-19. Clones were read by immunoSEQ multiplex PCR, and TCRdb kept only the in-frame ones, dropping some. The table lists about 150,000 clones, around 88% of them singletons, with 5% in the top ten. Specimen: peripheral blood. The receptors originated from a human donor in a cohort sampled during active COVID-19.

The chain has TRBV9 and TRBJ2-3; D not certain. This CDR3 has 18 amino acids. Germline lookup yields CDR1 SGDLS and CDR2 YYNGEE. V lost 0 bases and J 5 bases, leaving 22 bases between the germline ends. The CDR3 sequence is CASSVAGFGNPAIDTQYF. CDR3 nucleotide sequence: TGTGCCAGCAGCGTAGCAGGTTTTGGTAACCCCGCTATAGATACGCAGTATTTT.

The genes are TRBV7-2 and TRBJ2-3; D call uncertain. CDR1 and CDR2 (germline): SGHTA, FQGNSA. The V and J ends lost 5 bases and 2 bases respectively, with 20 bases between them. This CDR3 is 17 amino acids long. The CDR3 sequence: CASSPHVTERATDTQYF. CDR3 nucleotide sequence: TGTGCCAGCAGCCCCCATGTAACAGAACGCGCCACAGATACGCAGTATTTT.